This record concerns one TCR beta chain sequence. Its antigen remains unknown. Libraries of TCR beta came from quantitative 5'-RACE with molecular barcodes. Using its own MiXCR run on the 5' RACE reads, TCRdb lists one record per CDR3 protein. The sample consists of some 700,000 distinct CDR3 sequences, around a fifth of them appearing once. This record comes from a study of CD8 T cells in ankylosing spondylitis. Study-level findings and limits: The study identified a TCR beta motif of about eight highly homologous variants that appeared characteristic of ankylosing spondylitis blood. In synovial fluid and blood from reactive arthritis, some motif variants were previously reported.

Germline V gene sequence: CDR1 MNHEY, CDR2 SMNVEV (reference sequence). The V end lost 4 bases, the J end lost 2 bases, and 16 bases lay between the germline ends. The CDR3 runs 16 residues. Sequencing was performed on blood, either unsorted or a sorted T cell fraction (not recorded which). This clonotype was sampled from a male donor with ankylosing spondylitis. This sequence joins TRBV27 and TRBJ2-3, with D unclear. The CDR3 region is CASSSTPDGATDTQYF. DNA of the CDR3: TGTGCCAGCAGTTCCACCCCGGATGGTGCCACAGATACGCAGTATTTT.